This T cell receptor (beta chain) was found in a study of T cells in Graves' hyperthyroidism and ophthalmopathy. Amplification yielded TCR beta CDR3 regions, with RNA transcripts as the source. The HTBI set primed first-round TCR CDR3 RT-PCR. One entry per CDR3 protein results from TCRdb running MiXCR on the multiplex PCR reads. The sample shows some 770,000 distinct CDR3 sequences, around 17% of them seen only once. This CDR3 has 16 amino acids. V was cut by 0 bases and J by 5 bases, with 14 bases left in between. Germline CDR1 reads SGHNT; CDR2 reads YYREEE (reference sequence). This clonotype was detected only a few times. What it recognizes is unknown. Overall study findings and caveats: In blood, most of the thyroid clonotypes expanded above 0.001 were also present. Model output signaled ophthalmopathy a median around 5.9 months ahead of onset.

The clonotype originates from a man younger than 35 with Graves' hyperthyroidism. V and J are TRBV5-4 and TRBJ1-4; the D is unclear. The sample comprised blood. CDR3 in DNA: TGTGCCAGCAGCTTGGGATTGGGGTCGAGGAATGAAAAACTGTTTTTT. Its translation: CASSLGLGSRNEKLFF. Based on the CDR3 plus reference TRBV5-4 and TRBJ1-4, the full variable domain is ETGVTQSPTHLIKTRGQQVTLRCSSQSGHNTVSWYQQALGQGPQFIFQYYREEENGRGNFPPRFSGLQFPNYSSELNVNALELDDSALYLCASSLGLGSRNEKLFFGSGTQLSVL.